The 20 T cell receptor beta chains presented below share a single source sample, sequenced in a study of cytomegalovirus exposure and HLA in healthy donors. Both 60 Vbeta primers and 13 Jbeta primers went into the PCR. Clones were sequenced by immunoSEQ multiplex PCR, and TCRdb holds only the in-frame ones, with some missing. The sample records 170,000 or so clones, roughly 87% being singletons. Input material: PBMCs. The receptor source for this set is a man over 45 in good health and CMV-seronegative.

The chain couples TRBV4-3 to TRBJ2-6; 9 bases are a match to TRBD1. The CDR3 length is 17 residues. Germline trimming cut 2 bases from V and 4 bases from J; bases unmatched to any gene: 6. CDR1 and CDR2 (germline): LGHNA, YSLEER. CDR3: CASSQTGGAGGANVLTF. Written as DNA, the CDR3 is TGCGCCAGCAGCCAAACAGGGGGCGCGGGGGGGGCCAACGTCCTGACTTTC.

In its sample, this clone was seen a few times. The chain links TRBV9 to TRBJ1-1, with 7 bases matching TRBD1. From germline, CDR1 is SGDLS and CDR2 YYNGEE. The CDR3 runs 14 residues. With V trimmed by 3 bases and J by 1 base, 3 bases remained unmatched. CDR3 protein: CASSGRGTNTEAFF. The CDR3, as DNA: TGTGCCAGCAGCGGCAGGGGGACGAACACTGAAGCTTTCTTT.

This clone was seen once. V gene TRBV7-2 combines with J gene TRBJ2-1, with D unresolved. Trimming took off 4 bases at V and 10 bases at J, with 11 bases between the two ends. The germline V gene encodes CDR1 SGHTA and CDR2 FQGNSA. The CDR3 runs to 12 residues. CDR3 nucleotide sequence: TGTGCCAGCAGCTCTCGACTGTCGGAGCAGTTCTTC. Its protein product is CASSSRLSEQFF.

This chain joins TRBV5-1 and TRBJ2-4, with D maybe TRBD1 (7 bases). The germline CDR1 and CDR2 sequences are SGHRS and YFSETQ. The germline V and J ends were trimmed by 4 bases and 7 bases, with 15 bases remaining between them. There are 14 residues in the CDR3. In nucleotides, the CDR3 is TGCGCCAGCAGCCAGGAGGGGGCGCGTAACATTCAGTACTTC. It translates to CASSQEGARNIQYF.

This chain joins TRBV6-6 and TRBJ2-4; no clear D. Germline CDR1 is MNHNY and CDR2 is SVGAGI (reference sequence). The V end was cut by 3 bases, the J end by 8 bases, with 5 bases between. The CDR3 runs to 11 residues. For the CDR3, the DNA is TGTGCCAGCAGTTATGAGGACATTCAGTACTTC. It specifies CASSYEDIQYF.

The rearrangement uses TRBV7-2 and TRBJ1-2; TRBD1 is a possible D gene (5 bases). CDR3 length: 14 residues. Germline CDR1 and CDR2: SGHTA and FQGNSA. Deletions cut 3 bases from V and 8 bases from J, with 16 bases between. This CDR3 reads CASSFYREGRGYTF. The CDR3 nucleotides read TGTGCCAGCAGCTTTTACCGGGAGGGGAGAGGCTACACCTTC.

V is TRBV30 and J is TRBJ2-2; D might be TRBD2 (5 bases). V lost 0 bases and J lost 5, with 13 bases in between. The CDR3 is 15 amino acids. CDR1 is GTSNPN and CDR2 is SVGIG in the germline V gene (reference sequence). CDR3 sequence: CAWSVYARGTGELFF. As DNA, the CDR3 is TGTGCCTGGAGTGTATACGCGCGCGGGACCGGGGAGCTGTTTTTT.

Only one count was recorded for this clone. V usage is TRBV6-5 and J usage is TRBJ2-5; TRBD2 matches at 8 bases. Germline values: CDR1 MNHEY, CDR2 SVGAGI. Germline trimming cut 5 bases from V and 5 bases from J; bases unmatched to any gene: 10. The CDR3 is made up of 15 amino acids. The CDR3 reads CASSTRGAVEETQYF. CDR3 nucleotides: TGTGCCAGCAGTACGCGGGGGGCGGTCGAGGAGACCCAGTACTTC.

The chain employs TRBV28 and TRBJ2-1; TRBD2 matches 7 bases. The CDR3 has 13 residues. Looked up from germline, CDR1 is MDHEN and CDR2 is SYDVKM. The junction had 10 bases not matched to a gene; V was cut back by 6 bases and J by 11 bases. CDR3 sequence (DNA): TGTGCCAGCAGCCCGCCGGGACTACAACAGCAGTTCTTC. Protein product: CASSPPGLQQQFF.

A single count supports this clone. The V gene is TRBV2, the J gene TRBJ1-2; D gene unclear. The CDR3 has 13 amino acids. Trimming left V 1 base short and J 8 bases short, with 11 bases between. Germline assignment: CDR1 SNHLY and CDR2 FYNNEI. The CDR3 spells CASSEGAVRGYTF. The CDR3 bases are TGTGCCAGCAGTGAAGGGGCAGTTAGGGGCTACACCTTC. Drawing the rest from reference TRBV2 and TRBJ1-2, the complete variable domain is EPEVTQTPSHQVTQMGQEVILRCVPISNHLYFYWYRQILGQKVEFLVSFYNNEISEKSEIFDDQFSVERPDGSNFTLKIRSTKLEDSAMYFCASSEGAVRGYTFGSGTRLTVV.

The rearrangement uses TRBV6-6 and TRBJ2-3, with D possibly matching TRBD2 (5 bases). V lost 4 bases to trimming and J lost 5 bases, with 10 bases between them. The CDR3 has 13 residues. CDR1 is MNHNY and CDR2 is SVGAGI in the germline V gene (reference sequence). CDR3: CASSWRLEDTQYF. The CDR3 coding sequence is TGTGCCAGCAGTTGGAGGTTAGAAGATACGCAGTATTTT.

V gene TRBV4-2 combines with J gene TRBJ1-2, with 12 bases that match TRBD1. The CDR3 spans 16 residues. Germline V gives CDR1 LGHNA, CDR2 YNFKEQ. V trimming: 1 base; J trimming: 4 bases; junction bases outside the gene matches: 4. The CDR3 DNA is TGTGCCAGCAGCCAAGGCGGGACAGGGGGCCTCTATGGCTACACCTTC. Its translation is CASSQGGTGGLYGYTF.

CDR3 DNA sequence: TGTGCCAGCAGACCCATCGACAGGGGTAATTCACCCCTCCACTTT. This translates into CASRPIDRGNSPLHF. The chain joins TRBV6-5 to TRBJ1-6; 8 bases are shared with TRBD1. The CDR3 extends over 15 amino acids. In germline, CDR1 is MNHEY, CDR2 SVGAGI. V lost 6 bases, J lost 6 bases, and 7 bases stayed unmatched.

The chain combines TRBV7-3 with TRBJ2-1; no clear D. V lost 5 bases and J 0 bases, leaving 11 bases between the germline ends. The CDR3 covers 15 residues. Germline-derived CDR1 and CDR2 are SGHTA and FQGTGA. The CDR3 spells CASSQDVNSYNEQFF. The CDR3 region has the DNA TGTGCCAGCAGCCAGGATGTTAACTCCTACAATGAGCAGTTCTTC.

Here the CDR3 DNA reads TGTGCCAGCTCGCCTAGCCCAGCAGATACGCAGTATTTT. Amino acids: CASSPSPADTQYF. This chain connects TRBV18 to TRBJ2-3; D is possibly TRBD2 (5 bases). CDR1 and CDR2 from the germline V gene are KGHSH and LQKENI. With 6 bases removed from V and 4 bases from J, the gap between germline ends came to 11 bases. This CDR3 has 13 amino acids.

The chain combines TRBV9 with TRBJ2-2; tentatively, D is TRBD1 (5 bases). Per germline, CDR1 SGDLS and CDR2 YYNGEE. V gave up 4 bases and J gave up 4 bases, with 17 bases separating them. This CDR3 spans 16 amino acids. For the CDR3, the DNA is TGTGCCAGCAGCATCTTCGCCAGGGCGGTCACCGGGGAGCTGTTTTTT. Its translation is CASSIFARAVTGELFF. The whole variable domain, remainder taken from reference TRBV9 and TRBJ2-2, is DSGVTQTPKHLITATGQRVTLRCSPRSGDLSVYWYQQSLDQGLQFLIQYYNGEERAKGNILERFSAQQFPDLHSELNLSSLELGDSALYFCASSIFARAVTGELFFGEGSRLTVL.

This chain connects TRBV5-1 to TRBJ2-3; a possible D gene is TRBD2 (5 bases). This CDR3 spans 16 amino acids. V lost 0 bases and J 0 bases, leaving 11 bases between the germline ends. The germline V gene encodes CDR1 SGHRS and CDR2 YFSETQ. As DNA, the CDR3 is TGCGCCAGCAGCTTGGAGGCTAGCCTCAGCACAGATACGCAGTATTTT. Amino acid sequence: CASSLEASLSTDTQYF.

J is TRBJ2-1 and V is TRBV7-2; D may be TRBD2 (7 bases). V gave up 3 bases and J gave up 3 bases, with 12 bases separating them. The CDR3 consists of 15 residues. The germline V gene encodes CDR1 SGHTA and CDR2 FQGNSA. The CDR3 region is CASSLGGGLYNEQFF. Written as DNA, the CDR3 is TGTGCCAGCAGCTTGGGAGGGGGTCTCTACAATGAGCAGTTCTTC.

The CDR3 region has the DNA TGCGCCAGCAGCTTGGGAGGCGGGACAGCCTCAGATACGCAGTATTTT. Protein sequence: CASSLGGGTASDTQYF. The rearrangement joins TRBV5-1 to TRBJ2-3; D is perhaps TRBD1 (7 bases). This CDR3 contains 16 residues. Trimming pared 0 bases from V and 4 bases from J, leaving 15 bases between. CDR1 SGHRS and CDR2 YFSETQ come from the germline V gene.

This clone was detected once. This chain uses TRBV18 with TRBJ2-1; 8 nucleotides agree with TRBD1. The germline V gene has CDR1 KGHSH and CDR2 LQKENI. The CDR3 contains 18 residues. The V segment lost 0 bases and the J segment 0 bases; nucleotides outside the gene matches: 7. CDR3 region: CASSPPIGQGSSYNEQFF. The DNA for the CDR3 is TGTGCCAGCTCACCACCGATCGGACAGGGAAGCTCCTACAATGAGCAGTTCTTC. The variable domain in full, completed from reference TRBV18 and TRBJ2-1, reads NAGVMQNPRHLVRRRGQEARLRCSPMKGHSHVYWYRQLPEEGLKFMVYLQKENIIDESGMPKERFSAEFPKEGPSILRIQQVVRGDSAAYFCASSPPIGQGSSYNEQFFGPGTRLTVL.